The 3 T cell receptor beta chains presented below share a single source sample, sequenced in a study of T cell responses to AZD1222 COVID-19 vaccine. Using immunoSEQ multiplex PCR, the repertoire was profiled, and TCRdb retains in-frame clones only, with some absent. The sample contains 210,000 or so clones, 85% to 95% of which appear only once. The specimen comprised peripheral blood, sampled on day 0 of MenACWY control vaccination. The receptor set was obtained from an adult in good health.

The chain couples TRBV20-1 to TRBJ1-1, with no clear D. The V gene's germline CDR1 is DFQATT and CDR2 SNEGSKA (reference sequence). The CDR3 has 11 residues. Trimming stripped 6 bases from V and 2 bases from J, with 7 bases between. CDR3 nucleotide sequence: TGCAGTGCCGGCAGCAACACTGAAGCTTTCTTT. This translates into CSAGSNTEAFF.

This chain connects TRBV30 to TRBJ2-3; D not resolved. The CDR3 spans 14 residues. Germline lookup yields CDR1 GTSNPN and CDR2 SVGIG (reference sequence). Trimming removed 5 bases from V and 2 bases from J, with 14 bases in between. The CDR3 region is CAWLPGPLTDTQYF. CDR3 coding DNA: TGTGCCTGGCTCCCAGGACCACTCACAGATACGCAGTATTTT.

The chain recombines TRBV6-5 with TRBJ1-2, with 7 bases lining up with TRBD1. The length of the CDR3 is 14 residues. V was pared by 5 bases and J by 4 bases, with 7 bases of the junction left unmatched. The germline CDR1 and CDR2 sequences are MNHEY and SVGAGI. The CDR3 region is CASSPDRRFYGYTF. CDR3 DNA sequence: TGTGCCAGCAGTCCGGACAGGAGATTCTATGGCTACACCTTC.